The sequence of this TCR beta chain was determined in a study of blood T cell repertoires in COVID-19. Only one count was recorded for this clone. Participant-reported clinical history was the basis for cohort assignment. The method was immunoSEQ multiplex PCR; TCRdb's version includes in-frame clones alone and lacks a portion of them. In the table there are under 250,000 clones, 83% of which are singletons. V lost 5 bases and J 7 bases, leaving 12 bases between the germline ends. From germline, CDR1 is SEHNR and CDR2 FQNEAQ (reference sequence). CDR3 size: 13 residues. The clonotype originates from a woman aged 40-49 years who had been exposed to COVID-19. This chain connects TRBV7-9 to TRBJ2-1, with D perhaps TRBD1 (8 bases). Sequencing was carried out using PBMCs or T cells enriched from blood (not recorded which). DNA of the CDR3: TGTGCCAGCAGCGGGGGGGACAGGAATGAGCAGTTCTTC. This codes for CASSGGDRNEQFF. Full variable domain (remainder filled in from reference TRBV7-9 and TRBJ2-1): DTGVSQNPRHKITKRGQNVTFRCDPISEHNRLYWYRQTLGQGPEFLTYFQNEAQLEKSRLLSDRFSAERPKGSFSTLEIQRTEQGDSAMYLCASSGGDRNEQFFGPGTRLTVL.